Following are 12 T cell receptor beta chains from one sample sequenced in a study of blood T cells in healthy people across ages. A J-beta primer mix and a sample-barcoded 5' primer were used in a second PCR of roughly 6 to 12 cycles. TCRdb processed the 5' RACE reads anew with MiXCR; each CDR3 protein has one entry. The sample has more than 800,000 distinct CDR3 sequences, around 28% seen once. Material for sequencing was blood. These receptors were obtained from a woman older than 75 in good health.

Details on this clonotype: This may arise from a read error, as a much more abundant clone is one base away. V gene TRBV29-1 combines with J gene TRBJ1-2; 7 nucleotides match TRBD1. The germline CDR1 and CDR2 sequences are SQVTM and ANQGSEA. Trimming removed 7 bases from V and 4 bases from J; junction bases left unmatched: 6. The CDR3 spans 12 residues. The CDR3 sequence is CSGSTGPYGYTF. The CDR3 DNA is TGCAGCGGTTCGACAGGGCCCTATGGCTACACCTTC.

This clonotype came up a few times. V gene TRBV4-1 combines with J gene TRBJ2-5; D is possibly TRBD1 (6 bases). Germline values: CDR1 MGHRA, CDR2 YSYEKL. Trimming removed 8 bases at V and 3 bases at J, with 13 bases between. CDR3 size: 13 residues. CDR3 sequence (DNA): TGCGCCAGCCCAGGGGCAGTGAAAGAGACCCAGTACTTC. Translating it yields CASPGAVKETQYF.

This clonotype was detected many times. The chain recombines TRBV10-3 with TRBJ1-6, with 10 nucleotides matching TRBD1. Germline V gene sequence: CDR1 ENHRY, CDR2 SYGVKD. V shed 6 bases and J 5 bases; nucleotides not matched to a gene: 1. The CDR3 loop spans 14 amino acids. CDR3 loop: CAIRGTGDNSPLHF. CDR3 bases: TGTGCCATCAGAGGGACAGGGGATAATTCACCCCTCCACTTT.

This chain connects TRBV6-2 or TRBV6-3 to TRBJ1-6; 9 nucleotides agree with TRBD1. The CDR3 extends over 15 amino acids. J was trimmed by 8 bases and V by 2 bases; bases with no gene match: 4. From germline, CDR1 is MNHEY and CDR2 SVGEGT. CDR3 DNA: TGTGCCAGCAGTTACGCGGACAGGGGCCATTCACCCCTCCACTTT. Its translation is CASSYADRGHSPLHF.

The chain recombines TRBV7-8 with TRBJ2-1; TRBD2 aligns across 9 bases. Losses at the gene ends were 3 bases for V and 7 bases for J; bases not matched to a gene: 4. CDR1 and CDR2 from the germline V gene are SGHVS and FQNEAQ. The CDR3 is made up of 14 amino acids. CDR3 sequence: CASSFSGSRNEQFF. DNA of the CDR3: TGTGCCAGCAGCTTTAGCGGGAGCCGAAATGAGCAGTTCTTC.

This clonotype was seen at least ten times. The chain carries TRBV6-1 and TRBJ2-1, with TRBD2 as a possible D gene (5 bases). The germline gives CDR1 MNHNS, CDR2 SASEGT. Trimming shortened V by 4 bases and J by 4 bases, and 14 bases separated the two germline ends. The CDR3 extends over 15 amino acids. The CDR3 region is CASSALAAKYNEQFF. The CDR3, as DNA: TGTGCCAGCAGTGCCCTAGCCGCCAAATACAATGAGCAGTTCTTC.

This clonotype was observed at least ten times. The chain carries TRBV7-2 and TRBJ2-5; D remains unclear. V was trimmed by 0 bases and J by 5 bases, leaving 10 bases between them. CDR1 SGHTA and CDR2 FQGNSA come from the germline V gene. The CDR3 is 14 amino acids. CDR3 coding DNA: TGTGCCAGCAGCTTAGCTATGGCTTTGGAGACCCAGTACTTC. It encodes CASSLAMALETQYF.

V is TRBV6-2 or TRBV6-3 and J is TRBJ1-1; D uncertain. Per germline, CDR1 MNHEY and CDR2 SVGEGT. With 6 bases removed from V and 4 bases from J, the gap between germline ends came to 12 bases. The CDR3 is 13 amino acids. Written as DNA, the CDR3 is TGTGCCAGCAGATCTTCAGAGGGCACTGAAGCTTTCTTT. It yields the protein CASRSSEGTEAFF.

The CDR3 nucleotides read TGCAGTGCCCCCATAGATGGAGAGGGTGGCTACACCTTC. Its translation: CSAPIDGEGGYTF. V and J are TRBV20-1 and TRBJ1-2, with D hard to call. Germline values: CDR1 DFQATT, CDR2 SNEGSKA (reference sequence). V lost 6 bases and J lost 7, with 18 bases in between. This CDR3 is 13 amino acids long.

This clonotype was counted only a few times. The CDR3 DNA is TGTGCCAGCAGGTCTGCGAAGGCAGGAAACACTGAAGCTTTCTTT. Translation gives CASRSAKAGNTEAFF. The V call is TRBV6-5, the J call TRBJ1-1; D is uncertain. Germline loops: CDR1 MNHEY, CDR2 SVGAGI. This CDR3 region has 15 residues. V gave up 6 bases and J gave up 2 bases, with 16 bases separating them.

This clonotype showed up many times. V and J are TRBV20-1 and TRBJ2-3; D possibly uses TRBD1 or TRBD2 (5 bases each). The V end lost 3 bases, the J end lost 4 bases, and 14 bases lay between the germline ends. This CDR3 is built from 14 residues. Germline values: CDR1 DFQATT, CDR2 SNEGSKA (reference sequence). Here the CDR3 reads CSASKTVGADTQYF. In nucleotides, the CDR3 is TGCAGTGCTAGCAAGACAGTGGGGGCAGATACGCAGTATTTT.

Concerning this clonotype itself: A much larger clone differs from this one at a single base, so this may be a read error. The CDR3 DNA reads TGCGCCAGCAGCTTGGGCGCCGACCCGGGGAACTATCAGCCCCAGCATTTT. Protein product: CASSLGADPGNYQPQHF. This chain links TRBV5-1 with TRBJ1-5; unclear D gene. Germline CDR1 SGHRS, CDR2 YFSETQ. V was pared by 0 bases and J by 5 bases, with 18 bases between. This CDR3 is built from 17 residues. The whole variable domain, filled in from reference TRBV5-1 and TRBJ1-5, reads KAGVTQTPRYLIKTRGQQVTLSCSPISGHRSVSWYQQTPGQGLQFLFEYFSETQRNKGNFPGRFSGRQFSNSRSEMNVSTLELGDSALYLCASSLGADPGNYQPQHFGDGTRLSIL.